These 20 T cell receptor beta chains came from one sample sequenced in a study of T-cell memory formation after mild COVID-19. TCRdb analysed the 5' RACE reads with MiXCR anew, one entry per CDR3 protein. The table includes 470,000 or so distinct CDR3 sequences, around 18% detected once. The sample comprised PBMCs or a T cell subset sorted from them (not recorded which). Receptors were obtained from an adult woman who had mild COVID-19 (a few samples of this study predate the infection). Cell type and time point are not known.

This clonotype was observed a handful of times. This chain links TRBV29-1 with TRBJ2-4; D is ambiguous. Germline assignment: CDR1 SQVTM and CDR2 ANQGSEA. The CDR3 is made up of 14 amino acids. The V gene lost 4 bases and the J gene lost 0 bases, with 10 bases spanning the gap. This CDR3 is CSVADRIAKNIQYF. CDR3 sequence (DNA): TGCAGCGTTGCGGACCGAATAGCCAAAAACATTCAGTACTTC.

This clonotype was found a few times. The chain carries TRBV6-6 and TRBJ2-3, with 15 positions matching TRBD2. This CDR3 spans 16 amino acids. Trimming cost V 4 bases and J 6 bases; bases outside gene matches: 5. Per the germline V gene, CDR1 is MNHNY and CDR2 is SVGAGI (reference sequence). The CDR3 DNA reads as TGTGCCAGCAGTTCCGGGACTAGCGGGGGGTGGGATACGCAGTATTTT. This codes for CASSSGTSGGWDTQYF.

The V call is TRBV12-3 or TRBV12-4, the J call TRBJ2-1; D remains unclear. V lost 6 bases and J lost 9, with 12 bases in between. The CDR3 is made up of 12 amino acids. DNA for the CDR3: TGTGCCAGCAGGCCAGGCCCCGGTGAGCAGTTCTTC. Translation gives CASRPGPGEQFF.

This clonotype has just a few counts. This chain joins TRBV5-1 and TRBJ2-7, with 12 bases identical to TRBD2. CDR1 and CDR2 (germline): SGHRS, YFSETQ. Trimming took 0 bases from V and 1 from J; bases not matched to a gene: 2. CDR3 size: 16 residues. The CDR3 protein is CASSLAGTSGSYEQYF. DNA for the CDR3: TGCGCCAGCAGCTTGGCCGGGACTAGCGGGTCCTACGAGCAGTACTTC.

This clonotype was counted ten times or more. The J gene is TRBJ2-1, the V gene TRBV5-1, with a tentative D call TRBD2 (6 bases). The CDR3 contains 15 residues. CDR1 is SGHRS, CDR2 YFSETQ, per germline. Trimming pared 6 bases from V and 0 bases from J, leaving 13 bases between. The CDR3 loop is CASNLAPSSYNEQFF. Here the CDR3 DNA reads TGCGCCAGCAATCTAGCGCCAAGCTCCTACAATGAGCAGTTCTTC.

This clonotype was observed a few times. The genes are TRBV5-1 and TRBJ2-2; 12 positions agree with TRBD2. Germline loops: CDR1 SGHRS, CDR2 YFSETQ. The CDR3 covers 15 residues. The junction had 7 bases not matched to a gene; V was cut back by 7 bases and J by 6 bases. In DNA, the CDR3 is TGCGCCAGCGAAGCTAGCGGGGGGGCCGCCGGGGAGCTGTTTTTT. Protein: CASEASGGAAGELFF. The variable domain in full, completed from reference TRBV5-1 and TRBJ2-2, reads KAGVTQTPRYLIKTRGQQVTLSCSPISGHRSVSWYQQTPGQGLQFLFEYFSETQRNKGNFPGRFSGRQFSNSRSEMNVSTLELGDSALYLCASEASGGAAGELFFGEGSRLTVL.

J is TRBJ2-1 and V is TRBV6-5; perhaps TRBD2 as D (6 bases). The length of the CDR3 is 13 residues. V lost 2 bases to trimming and J lost 9 bases, with 11 bases between them. The germline V gene encodes CDR1 MNHEY and CDR2 SVGAGI. The CDR3: CASSYGGKAEQFF. CDR3 nucleotides: TGTGCCAGCAGTTACGGAGGGAAGGCTGAGCAGTTCTTC.

The chain carries TRBV5-1 and TRBJ1-6, with 8 positions matching TRBD1. CDR1 SGHRS and CDR2 YFSETQ come from the germline V gene. The trim removed 4 bases at V and 12 bases at J, leaving 15 bases unmatched. There are 16 residues in the CDR3. The CDR3 sequence is CASSEDGTGRKGPLHF. CDR3 nucleotide sequence: TGCGCCAGCAGCGAAGACGGGACAGGTCGTAAGGGACCCCTCCACTTT.

The chain has TRBV5-1 and TRBJ1-1, with 10 positions matching TRBD1. The germline V gene encodes CDR1 SGHRS and CDR2 YFSETQ. V was clipped by 0 bases and J by 1 base; unmatched bases: 12. The CDR3 consists of 19 residues. This CDR3 reads CASSLDLDRGLGPNTEAFF. In DNA form, the CDR3 reads TGCGCCAGCAGCTTGGACCTGGACAGGGGGTTAGGCCCGAACACTGAAGCTTTCTTT.

This clonotype was recorded a few times. The chain combines TRBV4-1 with TRBJ2-5; TRBD1 is a possible D gene (6 bases). Trimming pared 0 bases from V and 7 bases from J, leaving 21 bases between. This CDR3 has 17 amino acids. The germline CDR1 and CDR2 sequences are MGHRA and YSYEKL. CDR3 sequence: CASSQDPQGRWDGTQYF. As DNA, the CDR3 is TGCGCCAGCAGCCAAGATCCCCAGGGGCGATGGGACGGGACCCAGTACTTC.

This clonotype was observed a handful of times. The rearrangement joins TRBV12-3 or TRBV12-4 to TRBJ2-5, with TRBD2 identical over 11 bases. The CDR3 is made up of 14 amino acids. After removal of 6 bases from V and 2 bases from J, the junction contained 2 bases not matched to a gene. This chain's CDR3 is CASRRLAGQETQYF. As DNA, the CDR3 is TGTGCCAGCAGGAGACTAGCGGGGCAAGAGACCCAGTACTTC.

This clonotype was seen a few times. This chain connects TRBV20-1 to TRBJ2-7; D gene uncertain. The germline gives CDR1 DFQATT, CDR2 SNEGSKA (reference sequence). The CDR3 covers 14 residues. V lost 0 bases, J lost 5 bases, and 14 bases lay in between. The CDR3: CSARDGPLGNEQYF. The CDR3 DNA follows: TGCAGTGCTAGAGACGGACCGCTTGGGAACGAGCAGTACTTC.

This chain uses TRBV24-1 with TRBJ1-1, with 12 bases that match TRBD1. Unmatched junction bases numbered 13, after V lost 7 bases and J lost 11 bases. There are 15 residues in the CDR3. In germline, CDR1 is KGHDR, CDR2 SFDVKD. CDR3 coding DNA: TGTGCCACCAGCACTCCGGGACAGGGGGCCGTCGGCGCTTTCTTT. This encodes CATSTPGQGAVGAFF.

This clonotype was observed at least ten times. The DNA is left out, because the CDR3 cannot be placed on it with certainty; the CDR3 is given as TCRdb lists it. V is TRBV12-3 or TRBV12-4 and J is TRBJ2-7; the D call TRBD1 from the table was never checked on the DNA. The CDR3 has 15 amino acids, counting both end residues. The chain's CDR3 is CASSSSRGGYYEQYF.

The rearrangement joins TRBV29-1 to TRBJ2-3; 8 bases are a match to TRBD1. Trimming took 3 bases from V and 7 from J; bases not matched to a gene: 9. From germline, CDR1 is SQVTM and CDR2 ANQGSEA. The CDR3 is 14 residues long. This CDR3 is CSVDPAGGANTQYF. CDR3 DNA sequence: TGCAGCGTTGACCCGGCAGGGGGCGCAAATACGCAGTATTTT.

This clonotype has only a few counts. The V call is TRBV7-2, the J call TRBJ2-1; D remains unclear. CDR3 length equals 17 residues. The V gene's germline CDR1 is SGHTA and CDR2 FQGNSA. Trimming removed 2 bases from V and 4 bases from J, with 18 bases in between. In nucleotides, the CDR3 is TGTGCCAGCAGCTTAATGTGGCCGGCGGAGAAATACAATGAGCAGTTCTTC. It yields the protein CASSLMWPAEKYNEQFF.

This chain joins TRBV5-1 and TRBJ2-7; 14 bases agree with TRBD2. Germline CDR1 is SGHRS and CDR2 is YFSETQ. The CDR3 runs to 17 residues. V was clipped by 4 bases and J by 3 bases; unmatched bases: 9. CDR3 sequence: CASSHGTSGGARYEQYF. CDR3 bases: TGCGCCAGCAGCCACGGGACTAGCGGGGGCGCCCGCTACGAGCAGTACTTC.

The J gene is TRBJ2-7, the V gene TRBV28, with 8 bases fitting TRBD2. CDR1 is MDHEN, CDR2 SYDVKM, per germline. CDR3 length: 15 residues. J was trimmed by 6 bases and V by 5 bases; bases with no gene match: 12. This chain's CDR3 is CASSQPGTRYSEQYF. CDR3 DNA: TGTGCCAGCAGTCAACCCGGGACTAGATACAGCGAGCAGTACTTC.

The chain carries TRBV27 and TRBJ2-3; 8 bases are shared with TRBD2. Germline trimming cut 7 bases from V and 1 base from J; bases unmatched to any gene: 10. The CDR3 length is 16 residues. Germline CDR1 MNHEY, CDR2 SMNVEV (reference sequence). CDR3 amino acids: CASTRPGLAGTDTQYF. DNA of the CDR3: TGTGCCAGCACTCGACCAGGACTAGCCGGCACAGATACGCAGTATTTT.

This clonotype was counted between two and nine times. The rearrangement links TRBV4-1 to TRBJ1-2; D uncertain. CDR1 is MGHRA, CDR2 YSYEKL, per germline. The CDR3 extends over 15 amino acids. V lost 1 base, J lost 4 bases, and 13 bases lay in between. The CDR3 DNA is TGCGCCAGCAGCCAAGCTGCAGGTCCTAGCTATGGCTACACCTTC. Translation gives CASSQAAGPSYGYTF.